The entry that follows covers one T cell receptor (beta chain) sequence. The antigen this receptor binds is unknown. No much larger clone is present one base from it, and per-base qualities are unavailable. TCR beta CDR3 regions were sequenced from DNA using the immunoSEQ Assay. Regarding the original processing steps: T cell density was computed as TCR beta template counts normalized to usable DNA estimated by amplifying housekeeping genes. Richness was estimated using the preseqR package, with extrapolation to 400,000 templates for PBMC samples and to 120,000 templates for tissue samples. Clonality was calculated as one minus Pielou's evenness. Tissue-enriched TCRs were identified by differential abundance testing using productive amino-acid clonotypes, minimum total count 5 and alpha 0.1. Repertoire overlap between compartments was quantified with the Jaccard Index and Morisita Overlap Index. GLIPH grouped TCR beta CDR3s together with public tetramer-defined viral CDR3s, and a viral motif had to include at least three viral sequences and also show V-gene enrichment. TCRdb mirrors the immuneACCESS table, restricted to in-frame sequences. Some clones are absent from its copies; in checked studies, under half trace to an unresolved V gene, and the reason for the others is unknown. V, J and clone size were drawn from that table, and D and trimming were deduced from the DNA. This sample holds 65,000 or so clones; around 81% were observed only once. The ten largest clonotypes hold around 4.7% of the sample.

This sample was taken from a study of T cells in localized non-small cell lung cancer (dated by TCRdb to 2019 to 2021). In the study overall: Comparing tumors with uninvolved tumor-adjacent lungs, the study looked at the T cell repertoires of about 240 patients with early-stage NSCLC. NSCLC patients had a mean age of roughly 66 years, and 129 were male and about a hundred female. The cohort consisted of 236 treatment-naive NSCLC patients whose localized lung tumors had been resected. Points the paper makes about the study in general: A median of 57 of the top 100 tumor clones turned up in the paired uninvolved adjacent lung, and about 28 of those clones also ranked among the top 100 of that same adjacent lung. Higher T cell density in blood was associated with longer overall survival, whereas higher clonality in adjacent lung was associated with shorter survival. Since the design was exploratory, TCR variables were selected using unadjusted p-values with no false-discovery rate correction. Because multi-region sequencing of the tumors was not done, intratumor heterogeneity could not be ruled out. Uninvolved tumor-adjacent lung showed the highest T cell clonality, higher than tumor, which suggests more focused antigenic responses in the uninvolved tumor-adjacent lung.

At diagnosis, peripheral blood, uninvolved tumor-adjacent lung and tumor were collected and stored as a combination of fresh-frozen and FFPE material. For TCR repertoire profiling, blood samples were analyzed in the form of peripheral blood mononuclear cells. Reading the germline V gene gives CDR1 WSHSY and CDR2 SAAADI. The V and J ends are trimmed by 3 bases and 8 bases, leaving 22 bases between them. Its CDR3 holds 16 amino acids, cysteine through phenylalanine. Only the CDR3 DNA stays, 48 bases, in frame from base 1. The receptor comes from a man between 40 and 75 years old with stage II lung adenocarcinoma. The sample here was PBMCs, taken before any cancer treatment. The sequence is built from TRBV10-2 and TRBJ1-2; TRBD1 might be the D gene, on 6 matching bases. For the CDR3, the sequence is CASSDPVRQQGGGYTF. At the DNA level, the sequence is TGCGCCAGCAGTGATCCTGTCCGGCAGCAAGGGGGGGGCTACACCTTC.